This T cell receptor beta chain is from a study of graft-versus-host responses after intestinal transplantation. This CDR3 has 10 amino acids. Germline CDR1 is SGHAT and CDR2 is FQNNGV. V was shortened by 7 bases and J by 6 bases, with 3 bases between the two germline ends. Only in-frame clones appear in the TCRdb table, and some are missing; sequencing was by immunoSEQ multiplex PCR. The sample contains over 60,000 clones, under 90% of which appear only once. Researchers processed graft tissue to release intraepithelial and lamina propria lymphocytes. This clonotype originated in a human patient who received an intestinal transplant, so some T cells may come from the graft donor. The chain is built from TRBV11-2 and TRBJ2-2; no clear D gene. Source: ileum tissue, taken around 350 days after transplant. The CDR3 protein is CASKAGELFF. The CDR3 region has the DNA TGTGCCAGCAAGGCCGGGGAGCTGTTTTTT.